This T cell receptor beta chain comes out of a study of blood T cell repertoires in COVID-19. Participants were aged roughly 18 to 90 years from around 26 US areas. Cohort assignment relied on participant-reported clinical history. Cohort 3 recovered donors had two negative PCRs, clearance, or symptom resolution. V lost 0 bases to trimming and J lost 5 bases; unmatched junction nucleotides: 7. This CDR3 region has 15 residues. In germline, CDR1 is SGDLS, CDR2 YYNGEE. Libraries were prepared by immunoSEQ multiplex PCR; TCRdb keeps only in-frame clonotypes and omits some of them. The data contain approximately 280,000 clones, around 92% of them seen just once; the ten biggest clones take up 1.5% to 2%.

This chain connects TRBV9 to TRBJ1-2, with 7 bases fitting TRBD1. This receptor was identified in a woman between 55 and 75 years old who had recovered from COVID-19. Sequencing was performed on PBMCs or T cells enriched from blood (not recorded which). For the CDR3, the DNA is TGTGCCAGCAGCGTAGGGGTGGGACAGCTTTATGGCTACACCTTC. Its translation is CASSVGVGQLYGYTF. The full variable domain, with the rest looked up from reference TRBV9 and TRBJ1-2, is DSGVTQTPKHLITATGQRVTLRCSPRSGDLSVYWYQQSLDQGLQFLIQYYNGEERAKGNILERFSAQQFPDLHSELNLSSLELGDSALYFCASSVGVGQLYGYTFGSGTRLTVV.